This TCR beta chain was obtained from a study of metastatic and nonmetastatic thyroid tumors (TCRdb year 2020). In terms of the full investigation: The researchers compared repertoires between peripheral blood samples and tumor or nodule tissue samples from patients with malignant or benign thyroid disease. What the research found in general, with its limitations: In both blood and tumor samples, malignant tumors were reported to have significantly higher TCR beta diversity than benign nodules.

None of the patients had been given any treatment before thyroid surgery. Using T-cell receptor beta sequencing, the researchers looked back retrospectively at clinical samples from patients, gathered between about 2012 and 2019. This clone was seen a handful of times. Its antigen is unknown. No qualities accompany the bases; no much larger clone lies one base away. Libraries were built with PCR. TCRdb shows the sequencer as Illumina HiSeq 4000. The TCR beta-chain CDR3 region of each patient was profiled by high-throughput sequencing. Concerning the study's data processing: A classifier to discriminate distant-metastatic papillary thyroid cancer patients was built from CDR3 differences across clinicopathological groups. To measure repertoire diversity the researchers used the Shannon index, while the Morisita-Horn index served to gauge how similar the tumor and blood repertoires were. TCRdb applied fastp at Q25 and MiXCR to the public reads, then kept only in-frame beta chains. Clone size and V and J calls follow TCRdb, not the original study. The sample table lists 35,000 to 40,000 clones, about 29% of them with a count of one. The ten largest clones represent approximately 11% of the sample.

Including the terminal cysteine and phenylalanine, the CDR3 comprises 14 residues. The kept DNA is CDR3 alone, 42 bases in frame from the first base. As encoded in the germline V gene, CDR1 is MDHEN while CDR2 is SYDVKM. V has 2 bases trimmed and J has 5 bases trimmed; junction bases matching no gene number 3. The chain links TRBV28 with TRBJ2-1; the junction holds 7 bases that match TRBD1. The sample comprised blood. The source of this sequence is a male donor with papillary thyroid cancer or a benign thyroid nodule (not recorded which). Some clones in this sample may be carry-over from other donors' samples. This receptor carries the CDR3 CASSLTGQNNEQFF. The nucleotides read TGTGCCAGCAGTTTAACGGGACAGAACAATGAGCAGTTCTTC. Here the CDR3 is joined to the reference TRBV28 and TRBJ2-1 genes, and the full variable domain is: DVKVTQSSRYLVKRTGEKVFLECVQDMDHENMFWYRQDPGLGLRLIYFSYDVKMKEKGDIPEGYSVSREKKERFSLILESASTNQTSMYLCASSLTGQNNEQFFGPGTRLTVL.